This T cell receptor (beta chain) emerged from a study of T cell clonotyping in hematopoietic cell transplantation. Study-wide findings and caveats: Few recipient clonotypes overlapped donors; over 97% were de novo at given depth. Broader posttransplant TCR repertoire diversity was predicted by graft donor and pretransplant recipient Inverse Simpson Index values. Without cell sorting, CD4 versus CD8 contributions remain unresolved. Recipient TCR diversity dropped after transplant; expanded clonotypes rose from day 30 to 180.

Documented time point: recipient sample about 28 days before transplant, after cytoreduction. The germline V gene has CDR1 LNHDA and CDR2 SQIVND (reference sequence). V gave up 6 bases and J gave up 1 base; unmatched junction bases: 8. This CDR3 region has 15 residues. Only a few counts were recorded for this clone. Its specificity is not known. The protocol was immunoSEQ multiplex PCR, while the TCRdb copy is restricted to in-frame clones and leaves out a portion. The table shows some 30,000 clones, with about 74% occurring only once. Sequenced here: peripheral blood mononuclear cells, sampled before stem cell transplant. This chain uses TRBV19 with TRBJ1-1, with 7 bases identical to TRBD1. The TCR was taken from a young woman with chronic myeloid leukemia. Some clones in this sample may be carry-over from other donors' samples. CDR3 loop: CASRTTGVGNTEAFF. CDR3 nucleotides: TGTGCCAGTAGGACCACAGGGGTGGGGAACACTGAAGCTTTCTTT.